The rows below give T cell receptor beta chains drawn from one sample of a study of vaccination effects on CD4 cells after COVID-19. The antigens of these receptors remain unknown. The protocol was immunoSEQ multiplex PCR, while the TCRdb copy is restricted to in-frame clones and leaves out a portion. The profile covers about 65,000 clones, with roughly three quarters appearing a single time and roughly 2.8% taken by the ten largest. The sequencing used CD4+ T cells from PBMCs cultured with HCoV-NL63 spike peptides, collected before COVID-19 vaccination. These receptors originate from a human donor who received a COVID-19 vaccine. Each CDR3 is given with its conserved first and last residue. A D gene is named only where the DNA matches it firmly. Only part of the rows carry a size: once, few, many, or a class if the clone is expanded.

CASYRGQGEQFF TGTGCCAGCTACAGGGGGCAGGGAGAGCAGTTCTTC NA TRBD1 TRBJ2-1 TRBV11-2
CASSPDRGNIGELFF TGTGCCAGCAGCCCAGACAGGGGTAACATCGGGGAGCTGTTTTTT NA TRBD1 TRBJ2-2 TRBV7-8
CASSLGSGGTGELFF TGTGCCAGCAGCTTGGGGAGCGGGGGCACCGGGGAGCTGTTTTTT few TRBD2 TRBJ2-2 TRBV5-4
CATSDSRGADEQFF TGTGCCACCAGTGATTCCCGGGGGGCCGATGAGCAGTTCTTC NA NA TRBJ2-1 TRBV24-1
CAWKADLANYGYTF TGTGCCTGGAAGGCCGACCTAGCTAACTATGGCTACACCTTC NA NA TRBJ1-2 TRBV30
CASTDRGNTEAFF TGTGCCAGCACCGACCGTGGGAACACTGAAGCTTTCTTT once NA TRBJ1-1 TRBV6-5
CASTEGGALINIQYF TGTGCCAGCACGGAGGGGGGAGCCTTAATAAACATTCAGTACTTC NA NA TRBJ2-4 TRBV28
CASRDNKGGEKLFF TGTGCCAGCAGGGATAACAAAGGGGGTGAAAAACTGTTTTTT NA NA TRBJ1-4 TRBV28
CASRAAEQFF TGTGCCAGCAGAGCAGCTGAGCAGTTCTTC NA NA TRBJ2-1 TRBV2
CASSSTTGHANTGELFF TGTGCCAGCAGCTCAACAACGGGACACGCGAACACCGGGGAGCTGTTTTTT NA NA TRBJ2-2 TRBV7-7
CASSQEPGGAREQFF TGTGCCAGCAGCCAAGAGCCCGGGGGGGCTAGGGAGCAGTTCTTC few TRBD2 TRBJ2-1 TRBV3-1/TRBV3-2
CAVRSRDEQFF TGTGCCGTACGAAGTCGCGATGAGCAGTTCTTC NA NA TRBJ2-1 TRBV6-5
CASSLPPQGAPARGYTF TGTGCCAGCAGCTTGCCCCCACAGGGGGCTCCCGCCCGTGGCTACACCTTC NA TRBD1 TRBJ1-2 TRBV5-4
CASSPSDTGRSGANVLTF TGTGCCAGCAGCCCCTCGGACACAGGCCGCTCTGGGGCCAACGTCCTGACTTTC NA NA TRBJ2-6 TRBV3-1/TRBV3-2
CASSLDIRGSNQPQHF TGTGCCAGCAGCTTAGATATCCGAGGAAGCAATCAGCCCCAGCATTTT NA NA TRBJ1-5 TRBV7-2
CASSAQVGGTEAFF TGTGCCAGCAGCGCCCAAGTAGGGGGGACTGAAGCTTTCTTT few NA TRBJ1-1 TRBV9
CASGLFPAGGLVRAYSTDTQYF TGTGCTAGTGGTTTGTTCCCAGCGGGGGGGCTCGTTAGGGCCTACAGCACAGATACGCAGTATTTT NA TRBD2 TRBJ2-3 TRBV12-5
CASSMTGTGELFF TGTGCCAGTAGTATGACGGGCACCGGGGAGCTGTTTTTT NA NA TRBJ2-2 TRBV19
CASSDGDSDQETQYF TGTGCCAGCAGCGATGGAGACAGTGACCAAGAGACCCAGTACTTC NA NA TRBJ2-5 TRBV4-2
CASSRSGAANYGYTF TGTGCCAGCTCACGTTCAGGGGCGGCTAACTATGGCTACACCTTC once NA TRBJ1-2 TRBV18
CASTDPGRGDTEAFF TGTGCCAGCACCGACCCGGGCCGAGGGGACACTGAAGCTTTCTTT NA NA TRBJ1-1 TRBV28
CASSPLGGGELFF TGTGCCAGCAGCCCTCTAGGTGGTGGGGAGCTGTTTTTT NA NA TRBJ2-2 TRBV9
CASSLELQGAYNEQFF TGCGCCAGCAGCTTGGAGTTACAGGGGGCCTACAATGAGCAGTTCTTC NA TRBD1 TRBJ2-1 TRBV5-1
CASSPTTAELYGYTF TGCGCCAGCAGCCCAACGACAGCCGAGTTATATGGCTACACCTTC NA NA TRBJ1-2 TRBV5-1
CASSSRPLGDEKLFF TGTGCCAGCAGCTCTCGACCCTTGGGCGATGAAAAACTGTTTTTT NA NA TRBJ1-4 TRBV7-9
CASSDALHMYTF TGTGCCAGCTCCGACGCACTGCACATGTACACCTTC NA NA TRBJ1-2 TRBV18
CASSLVGTGGTGELFF TGCGCCAGCAGCTTGGTTGGGACAGGAGGGACCGGGGAGCTGTTTTTT NA TRBD1 TRBJ2-2 TRBV5-1
CASSYRPKGPYGYTF TGTGCCAGCAGCTACCGGCCTAAAGGGCCCTATGGCTACACCTTC NA NA TRBJ1-2 TRBV5-4
CASSPQGLPTNEKLFF TGTGCCAGCTCACCTCAGGGGCTCCCCACTAATGAAAAACTGTTTTTT NA NA TRBJ1-4 TRBV18
CASGDGASTDTQYF TGCGCCAGTGGCGACGGGGCTAGCACAGATACGCAGTATTTT NA NA TRBJ2-3 TRBV10-1
CATRETGGGKETQYF TGTGCCACCAGGGAAACAGGGGGCGGGAAGGAGACCCAGTACTTC few TRBD1 TRBJ2-5 TRBV24-1
CASSLAPGMNQPQHF TGTGCCAGCAGCTTAGCGCCAGGGATGAATCAGCCCCAGCATTTT NA NA TRBJ1-5 TRBV7-2
CASSLTGFGKAANYGYTF TGTGCCAGCAGCTTAACAGGTTTCGGGAAAGCAGCTAACTATGGCTACACCTTC few NA TRBJ1-2 TRBV11-2
CAWSRSLTEAFF TGTGCCTGGAGTCGGTCCCTCACTGAAGCTTTCTTT NA NA TRBJ1-1 TRBV30
CASRPGQGSYGYTF TGTGCCAGCAGACCGGGACAGGGCTCGTATGGCTACACCTTC NA TRBD1 TRBJ1-2 TRBV7-8
CASSEGRGPPNEQFF TGTGCCAGCAGTGAGGGCAGGGGGCCCCCCAATGAGCAGTTCTTC NA TRBD1 TRBJ2-1 TRBV6-4
CASSAIGTTILQETQYF TGTGCCAGCAGCGCCATAGGGACTACTATTCTCCAAGAGACCCAGTACTTC NA TRBD2 TRBJ2-5 TRBV27
CASSFRMGQGAGELFF TGTGCCAGCAGCTTCCGAATGGGACAGGGTGCCGGGGAGCTGTTTTTT NA TRBD1 TRBJ2-2 TRBV5-6
CASSSGSSLSGNTIYF TGTGCCAGCAGCTCGGGGTCTTCACTCTCTGGAAACACCATATATTTT few NA TRBJ1-3 TRBV11-2
CASSSRGGGNQPQHF TGTGCCAGCAGTAGCAGGGGGGGCGGCAATCAGCCCCAGCATTTT NA TRBD1 TRBJ1-5 TRBV6-2/TRBV6-3
CASTLSGVSPNSPLHF TGCGCCAGCACCTTAAGTGGTGTCAGCCCTAATTCACCCCTCCACTTT NA NA TRBJ1-6 TRBV5-1
CATGLTGAGQPQHF TGTGCCACTGGGCTAACAGGGGCGGGACAGCCCCAGCATTTT NA TRBD1 TRBJ1-5 TRBV6-5
CASSTVRGTRKAFF TGTGCCAGTAGTACCGTACGAGGGACGCGAAAAGCTTTCTTT NA NA TRBJ1-1 TRBV19
CASSLAGTSEETQYF TGTGCCAGCAGCTTAGCGGGAACTAGCGAAGAGACCCAGTACTTC once TRBD2 TRBJ2-5 TRBV7-2
CASSIHTLPGGHGKLFF TGTGCCAGTAGTATCCACACCCTTCCAGGAGGGCATGGAAAACTGTTTTTT NA NA TRBJ1-4 TRBV19
CASSLMVNSPLHF TGTGCCAGCAGTTTAATGGTTAATTCACCCCTCCACTTT NA NA TRBJ1-6 TRBV12-3/TRBV12-4
CASSETGTGDTDTQYF TGTGCCAGCAGCGAAACAGGGACCGGAGACACAGATACGCAGTATTTT NA NA TRBJ2-3 TRBV9
CAWSATSGANVLTF TGTGCCTGGAGTGCGACTTCAGGGGCCAACGTCCTGACTTTC NA NA TRBJ2-6 TRBV30
CASSPGQLYGYTF TGTGCCAGCAGCCCCGGACAGCTCTATGGCTACACCTTC few NA TRBJ1-2 TRBV7-8
CASSQVEYTLNTEAFF TGCGCCAGCAGCCAAGTAGAGTATACCTTGAACACTGAAGCTTTCTTT few NA TRBJ1-1 TRBV4-1
CASSLRRGTGGNTEAFF TGTGCCAGCAGTTTACGACGGGGGACAGGGGGAAACACTGAAGCTTTCTTT NA TRBD1 TRBJ1-1 TRBV28
CASSLASGETQYF TGTGCCAGCAGTTTAGCATCGGGCGAGACCCAGTACTTC NA NA TRBJ2-5 TRBV12-3/TRBV12-4
CASSVWQPTNEKLFF TGTGCCAGTAGTGTTTGGCAGCCAACTAATGAAAAACTGTTTTTT NA NA TRBJ1-4 TRBV19
CASSRDIYQPQHF TGTGCCAGCAGCAGGGACATCTATCAGCCCCAGCATTTT NA NA TRBJ1-5 TRBV27
CASSFRDGRSEKLFF TGTGCCAGCAGCTTTAGGGATGGGCGATCTGAAAAACTGTTTTTT NA NA TRBJ1-4 TRBV7-6
CASSLATAGGNTEAFF TGTGCCAGCAGCTTAGCTACAGCGGGTGGGAACACTGAAGCTTTCTTT once NA TRBJ1-1 TRBV7-9
CASSQRGAYPGTEAFF TGCGCCAGCAGCCAAAGAGGGGCGTACCCCGGCACTGAAGCTTTCTTT NA NA TRBJ1-1 TRBV4-1
CSAGPGPQHF TGCAGTGCTGGTCCGGGGCCCCAGCATTTT few NA TRBJ1-5 TRBV20-1
CASNRPGQVVNEQFF TGTGCCAGCAACCGACCGGGACAGGTGGTCAATGAGCAGTTCTTC once TRBD1 TRBJ2-1 TRBV2